The T cell receptor beta chain described here comes from a study of T cells of healthy individuals. TCRdb independently ran MiXCR on the 5' RACE reads; one entry per CDR3 protein. Of 75,000 to 95,000 distinct CDR3 sequences listed, more than 4.5% are singletons. The ends were cut back, 0 bases at V and 4 bases at J, with 11 bases in the middle. The CDR3 loop spans 15 amino acids. CDR1 is MGHRA, CDR2 YSYEKL, per germline. This clonotype was seen only a few times. This chain links TRBV4-1 with TRBJ2-3; D is uncertain. The TCR sequence derives from a female donor in good health. CDR3 nucleotide sequence: TGCGCCAGCAGCCAAGAAACACTGGGCGCAGATACGCAGTATTTT. This sequence encodes CASSQETLGADTQYF.